This passage covers 14 T cell receptor beta chains from one sample sequenced in a study of metastatic and nonmetastatic thyroid tumors. Patients had received no treatment of any kind before thyroid surgery. TCRdb redid the clone calls on the PCR reads using MiXCR. The sample holds 89,000 or so clones, around 9.1% seen once. Sample: blood. These receptors were taken from a female donor with papillary thyroid cancer or a benign thyroid nodule (not recorded which). Some clones in this sample may be carry-over from other donors' samples.

This clone occurred a few times. The rearrangement joins TRBV13 to TRBJ1-2; D gene ambiguous. Germline values: CDR1 PRHDT, CDR2 FYEKMQ (reference sequence). V lost 5 bases, J lost 4 bases, and 17 bases lay in between. The length of the CDR3 is 15 residues. The CDR3, as DNA: TGTGCCAGCAGCCCGGGTGGGCGCTTGGTCTATGGCTACACCTTC. Amino acids: CASSPGGRLVYGYTF.

Turning to this clone: A much larger clone lies a single base off, so this may be a read error. The CDR3 sequence: CASSVQGDTEAFF. CDR3 nucleotide sequence: TGTGCCAGCAGTGTGCAGGGAGACACTGAAGCTTTCTTT. V is TRBV6-4 and J is TRBJ1-1; possible D gene TRBD1, 5 bases. The CDR3 is made up of 13 amino acids. Germline CDR1 and CDR2: MRHNA and SNTAGT. V lost 4 bases, J lost 3 bases, and 9 bases lay in between.

This clone was recorded at least ten times. The J gene is TRBJ2-1, the V gene TRBV12-3 or TRBV12-4; 9 bases agree with TRBD2. V was pared by 6 bases and J by 4 bases, with 7 bases of the junction left unmatched. The CDR3 extends over 15 amino acids. DNA for the CDR3: TGTGCCAGCAGCCGACTAGCGGCGGAGTACAATGAGCAGTTCTTC. Protein: CASSRLAAEYNEQFF.

At least ten counts were recorded for this clone. Other DNA sequences from this sample encode an identical CDR3 as well. In nucleotides, the CDR3 is TGTGCCAGCAGTAAGGGCAACACTGAAGCTTTCTTT. Its protein is CASSKGNTEAFF. The rearrangement uses TRBV25-1 and TRBJ1-1; no firm D call. Germline V CDR1 and CDR2: MGHDK, SYGVNS. V gave up 5 bases and J gave up 2 bases, with 6 bases separating them. The CDR3 spans 12 residues.

This clone was counted ten times or more. For the CDR3, the DNA is TGCGCCAGCAGCCGTGGGGGGAGGGACAATGAGCAGTTCTTC. It translates to CASSRGGRDNEQFF. The gene calls are TRBV4-1 and TRBJ2-1, with 7 bases aligning to TRBD2. The CDR3 runs 14 residues. Germline V gene data show CDR1 as MGHRA and CDR2 as YSYEKL. The junction had 5 bases not matched to a gene; V was cut back by 4 bases and J by 5 bases.

A few counts support this clone. This chain joins TRBV29-1 and TRBJ1-4; 8 bases align to TRBD1. Looked up from germline, CDR1 is SQVTM and CDR2 is ANQGSEA. V trimming: 0 bases; J trimming: 8 bases; junction bases outside the gene matches: 8. The CDR3 runs to 15 residues. CDR3 residues: CSVEDQDRVGEKLFF. CDR3 in DNA: TGCAGCGTTGAAGATCAGGACAGGGTAGGGGAAAAACTGTTTTTT.

This clone was counted once. One end of the junction does not line up with germline, which may come from a read error. V usage is TRBV30 and J usage is TRBJ2-7; 10 nucleotides line up with TRBD1. The CDR3 runs 15 residues. Germline assignment: CDR1 GTSNPN and CDR2 SVGIG (reference sequence). This CDR3 reads CAWSVLDRGASEQHF. The CDR3 DNA is TGTGCCTGGAGTGTACTGGACAGGGGGGCCTCTGAGCAGCACTTC.

This clone came up many times. The V and J genes are TRBV2 and TRBJ2-1; TRBD2 matches 8 bases. This CDR3 comprises 11 residues. J was trimmed by 9 bases and V by 7 bases; bases with no gene match: 2. CDR1 is SNHLY and CDR2 is FYNNEI in the germline V gene. The CDR3 protein is CASNRGGEQFF. The CDR3 DNA reads TGTGCCAGCAATCGGGGGGGTGAGCAGTTCTTC.

The sample holds many counts of this clone. The chain joins TRBV28 to TRBJ2-7; D possibly corresponds to TRBD2 (5 bases). Germline lookup yields CDR1 MDHEN and CDR2 SYDVKM. CDR3 length: 12 amino acids. V dropped 5 bases and J dropped 3 bases, with 8 bases sitting between them. In DNA form, the CDR3 reads TGTGCCAGCAGTATCGGGGACTACGAGCAGTACTTC. It translates to CASSIGDYEQYF.

There are many counts of this clone. The chain carries TRBV3-1 and TRBJ1-4; 8 nucleotides align to TRBD1. V trimming: 0 bases; J trimming: 8 bases; junction bases outside the gene matches: 26. From germline, CDR1 is LGHDT and CDR2 YNNKEL (reference sequence). This CDR3 comprises 22 residues. The DNA for the CDR3 is TGTGCCAGCAGCCAAGATGAGCGCTATTCCCGGCCCAGGGGGCAGGGTGAGGAAAAACTGTTTTTT. Translation gives CASSQDERYSRPRGQGEEKLFF.

This clone was observed a handful of times. The chain combines TRBV12-3 or TRBV12-4 with TRBJ1-5; perhaps TRBD1 as D (6 bases). V dropped 2 bases and J dropped 6 bases, with 14 bases sitting between them. CDR3 size: 15 residues. CDR3 region: CASSLKQGQGQPQHF. The CDR3 nucleotides read TGTGCCAGCAGTTTAAAGCAGGGACAAGGTCAGCCCCAGCATTTT.

This chain joins TRBV28 and TRBJ2-3, with a weak D call TRBD2 (7 bases). V lost 5 bases and J 10 bases, leaving 16 bases between the germline ends. CDR3 size: 13 residues. Germline values: CDR1 MDHEN, CDR2 SYDVKM. CDR3 protein: CASSLGGPPPQYF. For the CDR3, the DNA is TGTGCCAGCAGTCTCGGGGGGCCCCCCCCGCAGTATTTT. The full variable domain, in which reference TRBV28 and TRBJ2-3 provide the parts outside the CDR3, is DVKVTQSSRYLVKRTGEKVFLECVQDMDHENMFWYRQDPGLGLRLIYFSYDVKMKEKGDIPEGYSVSREKKERFSLILESASTNQTSMYLCASSLGGPPPQYFGPGTRLTVL.

This clone was recorded many times. The chain joins TRBV5-4 to TRBJ1-2, with D hard to call. The V and J ends lost 0 bases and 0 bases respectively, with 9 bases between them. CDR3 size: 15 residues. Per the germline V gene, CDR1 is SGHNT and CDR2 is YYREEE (reference sequence). CDR3 sequence reads: CASSLDHRTNYGYTF. The CDR3 nucleotides are TGTGCCAGCAGCTTGGATCACAGAACTAACTATGGCTACACCTTC.

This clone was picked up many times. CDR3 coding DNA: TGTGCCAGCAGCGTAGGAGGGTTCACTAATGAAAAACTGTTTTTT. It translates to CASSVGGFTNEKLFF. The chain couples TRBV9 to TRBJ1-4; D is uncertain. The germline CDR1 and CDR2 sequences are SGDLS and YYNGEE. The CDR3 consists of 15 residues. V gave up 0 bases and J gave up 2 bases, with 8 bases separating them. Complete variable domain (other parts from reference TRBV9 and TRBJ1-4): DSGVTQTPKHLITATGQRVTLRCSPRSGDLSVYWYQQSLDQGLQFLIQYYNGEERAKGNILERFSAQQFPDLHSELNLSSLELGDSALYFCASSVGGFTNEKLFFGSGTQLSVL.